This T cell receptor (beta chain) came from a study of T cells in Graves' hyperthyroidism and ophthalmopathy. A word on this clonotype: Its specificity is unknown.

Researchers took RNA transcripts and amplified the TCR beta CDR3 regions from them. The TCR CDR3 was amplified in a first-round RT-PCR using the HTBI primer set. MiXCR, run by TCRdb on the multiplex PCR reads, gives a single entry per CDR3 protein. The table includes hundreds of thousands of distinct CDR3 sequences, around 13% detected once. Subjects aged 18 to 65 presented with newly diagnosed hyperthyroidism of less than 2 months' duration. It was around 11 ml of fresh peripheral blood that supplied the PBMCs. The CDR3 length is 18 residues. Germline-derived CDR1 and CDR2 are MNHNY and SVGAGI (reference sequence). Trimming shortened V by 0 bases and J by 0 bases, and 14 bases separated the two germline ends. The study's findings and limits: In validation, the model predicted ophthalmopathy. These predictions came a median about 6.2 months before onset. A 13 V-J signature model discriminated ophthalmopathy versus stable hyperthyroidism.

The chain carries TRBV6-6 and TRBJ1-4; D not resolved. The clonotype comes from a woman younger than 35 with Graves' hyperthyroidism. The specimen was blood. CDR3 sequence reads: CASSYSPGSSATNEKLFF. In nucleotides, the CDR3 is TGTGCCAGCAGTTACTCGCCGGGCTCATCTGCAACTAATGAAAAACTGTTTTTT.